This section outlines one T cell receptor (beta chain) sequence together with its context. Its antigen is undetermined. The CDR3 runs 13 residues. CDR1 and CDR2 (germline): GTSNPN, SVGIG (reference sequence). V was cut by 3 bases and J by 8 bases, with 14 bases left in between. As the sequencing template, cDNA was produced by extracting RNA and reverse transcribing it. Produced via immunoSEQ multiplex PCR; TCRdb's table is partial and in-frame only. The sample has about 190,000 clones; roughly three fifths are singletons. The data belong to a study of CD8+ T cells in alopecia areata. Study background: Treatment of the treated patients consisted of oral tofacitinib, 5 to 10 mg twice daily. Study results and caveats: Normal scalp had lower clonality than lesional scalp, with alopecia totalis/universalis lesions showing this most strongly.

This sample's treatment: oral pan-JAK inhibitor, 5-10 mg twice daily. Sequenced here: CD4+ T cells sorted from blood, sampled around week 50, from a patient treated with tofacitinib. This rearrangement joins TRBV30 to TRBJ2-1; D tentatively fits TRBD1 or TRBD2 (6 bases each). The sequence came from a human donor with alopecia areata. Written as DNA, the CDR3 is TGTGCCTGGAGGGGGGGCATGGTGCATGAGCAGTTCTTC. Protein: CAWRGGMVHEQFF. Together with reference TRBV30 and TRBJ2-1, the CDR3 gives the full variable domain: SQTIHQWPATLVQPVGSPLSLECTVEGTSNPNLYWYRQAAGRGLQLLFYSVGIGQISSEVPQNLSASRPQDRQFILSSKKLLLSDSGFYLCAWRGGMVHEQFFGPGTRLTVL.